Each of the 4 T cell receptor beta chains below was sequenced from the same sample in a study of blood T cell repertoires in COVID-19. Assay: immunoSEQ multiplex PCR; the TCRdb copy retains only in-frame clones and omits some. The sample records 26,000 or so clones, approximately 66% being singletons. Sequenced input: peripheral blood. The receptors derive from a man in his 60s with active or convalescent COVID-19.

The chain couples TRBV4-1 to TRBJ2-5; 11 nucleotides agree with TRBD1. After removal of 6 bases from V and 4 bases from J, the junction contained 1 base not matched to a gene. Germline V gene lookup returns CDR1 MGHRA and CDR2 YSYEKL. The length of the CDR3 is 13 residues. DNA for the CDR3: TGCGCCAGCAGAGGACAGGGGGCAGAGACCCAGTACTTC. Amino acid sequence: CASRGQGAETQYF.

The DNA of the CDR3 is TGTGCCAGCAGCTTAGGCGTTGGTGGTACCGGGGAGCTGTTTTTT. Protein sequence: CASSLGVGGTGELFF. V is TRBV11-2 and J is TRBJ2-2; D is unclear. The germline CDR1 and CDR2 sequences are SGHAT and FQNNGV. The length of the CDR3 is 15 residues. V was trimmed by 1 base and J by 5 bases, leaving 11 bases between them.

In its sample, this clone was seen once. This rearrangement joins TRBV7-9 to TRBJ2-3; possible D gene TRBD1, 6 bases. Germline-derived CDR1 and CDR2 are SEHNR and FQNEAQ (reference sequence). CDR3 length: 14 residues. Trimming shortened V by 1 base and J by 4 bases, and 9 bases separated the two germline ends. Written as DNA, the CDR3 is TGTGCCAGCAGCTTAGGGACAGTCGCAGATACGCAGTATTTT. The encoded protein is CASSLGTVADTQYF.

The gene calls are TRBV28 and TRBJ1-5; 7 nucleotides align to TRBD1. The CDR3 length is 15 residues. CDR1 and CDR2 (germline): MDHEN, SYDVKM. Trimming cost V 3 bases and J 4 bases; bases outside gene matches: 6. CDR3 nucleotides: TGTGCCAGCAGTTTCTCAGGGGGACGGAATCAGCCCCAGCATTTT. Protein: CASSFSGGRNQPQHF.